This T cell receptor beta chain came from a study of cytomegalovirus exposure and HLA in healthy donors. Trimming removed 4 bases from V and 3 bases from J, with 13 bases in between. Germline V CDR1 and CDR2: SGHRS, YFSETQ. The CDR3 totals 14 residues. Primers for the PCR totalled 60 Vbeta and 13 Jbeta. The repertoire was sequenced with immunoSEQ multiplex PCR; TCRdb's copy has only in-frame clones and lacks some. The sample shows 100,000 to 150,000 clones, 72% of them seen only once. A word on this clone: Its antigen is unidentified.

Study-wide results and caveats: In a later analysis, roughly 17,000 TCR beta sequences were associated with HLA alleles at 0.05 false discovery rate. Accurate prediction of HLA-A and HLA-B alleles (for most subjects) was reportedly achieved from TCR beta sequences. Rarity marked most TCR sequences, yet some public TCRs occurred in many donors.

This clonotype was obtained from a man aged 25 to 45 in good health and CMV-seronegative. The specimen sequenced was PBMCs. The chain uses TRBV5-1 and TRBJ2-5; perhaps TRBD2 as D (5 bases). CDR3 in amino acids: CASSLRFGEETQYF. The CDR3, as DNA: TGCGCCAGCAGCCTTCGTTTCGGGGAAGAGACCCAGTACTTC.